These 26 T cell receptor beta chains share one sample of origin, sequenced in a study of T cells in Graves' hyperthyroidism and ophthalmopathy. RNA transcripts served as the template for amplifying TCR beta CDR3 regions. The study used the HTBI primer set for a first-round RT-PCR of the TCR CDR3. TCRdb used MiXCR to reprocess the multiplex PCR reads, holding one entry per CDR3 protein. The data contain a few hundred thousand distinct CDR3 sequences, 46% of them singletons. The specimen sequenced was peripheral blood or thyroid tissue (not recorded which). Every receptor here comes from a young woman with Graves' hyperthyroidism.

Many counts were recorded for this clonotype. The genes are TRBV19 and TRBJ2-5; 12 bases match TRBD2. The germline V gene encodes CDR1 LNHDA and CDR2 SQIVND (reference sequence). The V segment lost 4 bases and the J segment 5 bases; nucleotides outside the gene matches: 8. The CDR3 contains 16 residues. CDR3 DNA: TGTGCCAGTAGTAGTAGACTAGCGGGAGCTGTTGAGACCCAGTACTTC. The encoded protein is CASSSRLAGAVETQYF.

J is TRBJ2-5 and V is TRBV5-6; TRBD1 aligns across 11 bases. V lost 0 bases to trimming and J lost 4 bases; unmatched junction nucleotides: 5. The CDR3 runs 16 residues. Germline lookup yields CDR1 SGHDT and CDR2 YYEEEE. In DNA, the CDR3 is TGTGCCAGCAGCTTGGGGACAGGGGGCGAGGGAGAGACCCAGTACTTC. It codes for CASSLGTGGEGETQYF.

This clonotype turned up a few times. As DNA, the CDR3 is TGTGCCAGCACCTTTGGGTTCCGCCTGGACACCGGGGAGCTGTTTTTT. Amino acids: CASTFGFRLDTGELFF. V and J are TRBV7-2 and TRBJ2-2, with D unresolved. Germline CDR1 reads SGHTA; CDR2 reads FQGNSA. The CDR3 is made up of 16 amino acids. The ends were cut back, 7 bases at V and 3 bases at J, with 18 bases in the middle.

The count of this clonotype is one. The chain couples TRBV7-2 to TRBJ2-5, with 11 bases fitting TRBD2. After removal of 5 bases from V and 4 bases from J, the junction contained 6 bases not matched to a gene. Germline values: CDR1 SGHTA, CDR2 FQGNSA. The CDR3 contains 15 residues. CDR3 sequence reads: CASSTLAGGPETQYF. CDR3 bases: TGTGCCAGCAGCACCTTAGCGGGAGGGCCAGAGACCCAGTACTTC.

This clonotype was picked up many times. The chain combines TRBV12-3 or TRBV12-4 with TRBJ1-1; 7 bases line up with TRBD1. V was pared by 3 bases and J by 11 bases, with 3 bases of the junction left unmatched. CDR3 size: 11 residues. This CDR3 is CASSFNRGAFF. The CDR3 DNA reads as TGTGCCAGCAGTTTTAACAGGGGCGCTTTCTTT.

This clonotype occurred many times. This chain uses TRBV7-3 with TRBJ2-7; D uncertain. V was shortened by 0 bases and J by 0 bases, with 6 bases between the two germline ends. Germline lookup yields CDR1 SGHTA and CDR2 FQGTGA. The CDR3 is 14 amino acids. The CDR3 DNA reads as TGTGCCAGCAGCTTAACATCAAGCTCCTACGAGCAGTACTTC. It translates to CASSLTSSSYEQYF.

The chain uses TRBV19 and TRBJ1-5; 10 positions match TRBD1. The CDR3 is made up of 14 amino acids. Looked up from germline, CDR1 is LNHDA and CDR2 is SQIVND (reference sequence). Trimming removed 2 bases from V and 9 bases from J; junction bases left unmatched: 4. CDR3 DNA: TGTGCCAGTAGTATAACGGACAGGGGGATGCCCCAGCATTTT. Protein: CASSITDRGMPQHF.

The chain couples TRBV7-9 to TRBJ1-4; TRBD1 matches at 8 bases. The CDR3 covers 15 residues. Germline loops: CDR1 SEHNR, CDR2 FQNEAQ (reference sequence). After removal of 3 bases from V and 5 bases from J, the junction contained 5 bases not matched to a gene. The CDR3 region has the DNA TGTGCCAGCAGCTTCTCCGACAGGGGAAATGAAAAACTGTTTTTT. It translates to CASSFSDRGNEKLFF.

This clonotype was detected ten times or more. The chain links TRBV7-8 to TRBJ1-1; TRBD1 matches at 7 bases. Per the germline V gene, CDR1 is SGHVS and CDR2 is FQNEAQ. The CDR3 runs 16 residues. V was clipped by 5 bases and J by 0 bases; unmatched bases: 9. The CDR3: CASSGRWDSLNTEAFF. CDR3 DNA: TGTGCCAGCAGCGGCAGATGGGACAGCCTGAACACTGAAGCTTTCTTT. Using reference TRBV7-8 and TRBJ1-1 for the parts outside the CDR3, the full variable domain is GAGVSQSPRYKVAKRGQDVALRCDPISGHVSLFWYQQALGQGPEFLTYFQNEAQLDKSGLPSDRFFAERPEGSVSTLKIQRTQQEDSAVYLCASSGRWDSLNTEAFFGQGTRLTVV.

The DNA of the CDR3 is TGTGCCAGCAGGGGCACTAGCGGGGCCAACGTCCTGACTTTC. This codes for CASRGTSGANVLTF. The chain uses TRBV2 and TRBJ2-6; tentatively, D is TRBD2 (6 bases). Trimming took off 6 bases at V and 4 bases at J, with 10 bases between the two ends. Per the germline V gene, CDR1 is SNHLY and CDR2 is FYNNEI. This CDR3 contains 14 residues.

The rearrangement joins TRBV29-1 to TRBJ2-7; D possibly corresponds to TRBD2 (5 bases). The CDR3 totals 14 residues. Deletions cut 3 bases from V and 7 bases from J, with 19 bases between. Germline CDR1 is SQVTM and CDR2 is ANQGSEA. The CDR3 DNA reads TGCAGCGTTGAGACGTGGGAGAACACCGGGGAGCAGTACTTC. This translates into CSVETWENTGEQYF.

The V gene is TRBV24-1, the J gene TRBJ1-2; TRBD1 matches 8 bases. Germline CDR1 and CDR2: KGHDR and SFDVKD. The CDR3 totals 14 residues. V lost 9 bases, J lost 7 bases, and 12 bases stayed unmatched. CDR3 sequence (DNA): TGTGCCACCCCTCCTAGGACAGGGAGTCGTGGCTACACCTTC. The encoded protein is CATPPRTGSRGYTF.

In this sample, this clonotype turned up many times. CDR3 sequence reads: CATGERGNQPQHF. Written as DNA, the CDR3 is TGTGCCACAGGGGAACGGGGCAATCAGCCCCAGCATTTT. The chain uses TRBV7-9 and TRBJ1-5; perhaps TRBD1 as D (6 bases). This CDR3 spans 13 amino acids. Looked up from germline, CDR1 is SEHNR and CDR2 is FQNEAQ (reference sequence). The V and J ends lost 10 bases and 2 bases respectively, with 12 bases between them. Full variable domain (remainder filled in from reference TRBV7-9 and TRBJ1-5): DTGVSQNPRHKITKRGQNVTFRCDPISEHNRLYWYRQTLGQGPEFLTYFQNEAQLEKSRLLSDRFSAERPKGSFSTLEIQRTEQGDSAMYLCATGERGNQPQHFGDGTRLSIL.

This chain connects TRBV2 to TRBJ2-7; 7 nucleotides match TRBD1. This CDR3 comprises 14 residues. V lost 7 bases, J lost 1 base, and 7 bases stayed unmatched. The germline V gene has CDR1 SNHLY and CDR2 FYNNEI. In DNA, the CDR3 is TGTGCCAGCAAAAGGGGGCAGGGGTCCTACGAGCAGTACTTC. The encoded protein is CASKRGQGSYEQYF.

The chain joins TRBV29-1 to TRBJ2-2; tentatively, D is TRBD2 (5 bases). There are 13 residues in the CDR3. The germline gives CDR1 SQVTM, CDR2 ANQGSEA. The germline V and J ends were trimmed by 8 bases and 1 base, with 11 bases remaining between them. The CDR3 sequence is CSFDGVNTGELFF. The DNA for the CDR3 is TGCAGCTTCGACGGGGTGAACACCGGGGAGCTGTTTTTT.

This clonotype showed up many times. The chain employs TRBV5-6 and TRBJ1-2, with D unclear. Germline V lookup: CDR1 SGHDT, CDR2 YYEEEE. The V gene lost 1 base and the J gene lost 0 bases, with 7 bases spanning the gap. This CDR3 has 14 residues. CDR3 region: CASSLYGPNYGYTF. The CDR3 nucleotides read TGTGCCAGCAGCTTGTACGGACCTAACTATGGCTACACCTTC.

This clonotype was detected only a few times. The chain is built from TRBV15 and TRBJ2-1; D remains unclear. Between the trimmed V and J ends, which lost 0 bases and 12 bases, there was a span of 18 bases. The germline gives CDR1 LNHNV, CDR2 YYDKDF (reference sequence). The CDR3 has 15 residues. CDR3 nucleotide sequence: TGTGCCACCAGCAGAGATCAAGCGATACTGCCTAGGCAGTTCTTC. Encoded protein: CATSRDQAILPRQFF.

This clonotype was found many times. The chain recombines TRBV25-1 with TRBJ2-3; TRBD1 agrees at 11 bases. CDR3 length: 15 amino acids. Trimming at V came to 7 bases and at J to 4 bases, leaving 7 bases not matched to a gene. Germline values: CDR1 MGHDK, CDR2 SYGVNS. The DNA of the CDR3 is TGTGCCAGCATACAAGCGGGACAGGGGGCAGATACGCAGTATTTT. Protein sequence: CASIQAGQGADTQYF.

There are a few counts of this clonotype. J is TRBJ2-3 and V is TRBV24-1; D is unresolved. Trimming cost V 4 bases and J 2 bases, with 15 bases left between them. The CDR3 is 16 amino acids. Germline V gene data show CDR1 as KGHDR and CDR2 as SFDVKD. The DNA of the CDR3 is TGTGCCACCAGTGAGCCCCTAAACTGGGACACAGATACGCAGTATTTT. Translating gives CATSEPLNWDTDTQYF.

The table lists this clonotype with many counts. J is TRBJ1-2 and V is TRBV12-3 or TRBV12-4; 8 nucleotides line up with TRBD1. J lost 4 bases, V lost 3 bases, and 7 bases had no gene match. This CDR3 contains 15 residues. The CDR3 DNA reads as TGTGCCAGCAGTTTCGTACAGGGGGGCTTCTATGGCTACACCTTC. Protein product: CASSFVQGGFYGYTF.

The chain combines TRBV30 with TRBJ1-3; D unresolved. Germline CDR1 is GTSNPN and CDR2 is SVGIG (reference sequence). V dropped 4 bases and J dropped 0 bases, with 4 bases sitting between them. The length of the CDR3 is 12 residues. The CDR3 protein is CAWTPSGNTIYF. The CDR3 region has the DNA TGTGCCTGGACCCCCTCTGGAAACACCATATATTTT.

This clonotype was counted only a few times. CDR3 protein: CASPGRDSYEQYF. DNA of the CDR3: TGTGCCAGTCCTGGCCGGGACAGCTACGAGCAGTACTTC. The chain links TRBV6-5 to TRBJ2-7; TRBD1 matches at 7 bases. This CDR3 has 13 amino acids. Per the germline V gene, CDR1 is MNHEY and CDR2 is SVGAGI. V shed 9 bases, J shed 3 bases, and the junction held 8 bases outside the gene matches.

The chain employs TRBV12-3 or TRBV12-4 and TRBJ2-2; D ambiguous. Trimming shortened V by 5 bases and J by 9 bases, and 7 bases separated the two germline ends. CDR3 length equals 11 residues. CDR3 in amino acids: CASSIGWELFF. The CDR3 coding sequence is TGTGCCAGCAGTATCGGCTGGGAGCTGTTTTTT.

Here the CDR3 DNA reads TGCAGTGCTAGAGCCGGGACAGGCAACTATGGCTACACCTTC. Residues: CSARAGTGNYGYTF. The chain joins TRBV20-1 to TRBJ1-2; 8 nucleotides align to TRBD1. The CDR3 sequence is 14 residues long. With 1 base clipped from V and 2 bases from J, the junction kept 3 bases outside the gene matches. CDR1 is DFQATT, CDR2 SNEGSKA, per germline (reference sequence).

At least ten counts were recorded for this clonotype. This chain uses TRBV12-3 or TRBV12-4 with TRBJ1-5; 8 bases map to TRBD1. V lost 5 bases, J lost 7 bases, and 7 bases stayed unmatched. The CDR3 is made up of 14 amino acids. Here the CDR3 reads CASSRQGTWQPQHF. The CDR3 DNA sequence: TGTGCCAGCAGTCGACAGGGGACCTGGCAGCCCCAGCATTTT.

This chain connects TRBV7-6 to TRBJ1-5; possibly TRBD1 for D (6 bases). This CDR3 contains 19 residues. Deletions cut 6 bases from V and 0 bases from J, with 24 bases between. Germline V gene sequence: CDR1 SGHVS, CDR2 FNYEAQ. This chain's CDR3 is CASSSAPGTPRSSNQPQHF. The CDR3, as DNA: TGTGCCAGCAGTTCAGCCCCCGGGACACCTAGAAGTAGCAATCAGCCCCAGCATTTT.